This T cell receptor beta chain is drawn from a study of T cell therapy after organ transplantation. The CDR3 runs to 14 residues. With 8 bases removed from V and 0 bases from J, the gap between germline ends came to 13 bases. CDR1 SNHLY and CDR2 FYNNEI come from the germline V gene. As for this clone: As yet, its antigen is unknown.

Stated time point: 20-29 weeks after completion of therapy. Sequencing was performed with immunoSEQ multiplex PCR; in TCRdb, only in-frame clones are kept and a portion is missing. The sample includes about 21,000 clones, around 83% of them seen just once. The chain joins TRBV2 to TRBJ2-5; D gene uncertain. The sequence derives from a human patient who had received a solid organ transplant and had CMV disease. Some T cells may be supplied by the graft donor. The sequencing used CD8+ T cells from blood, collected after autologous CMV-specific T cell therapy. CDR3 in amino acids: CASQKDAYQETQYF. The DNA of the CDR3 is TGTGCCAGCCAGAAGGACGCTTACCAAGAGACCCAGTACTTC.